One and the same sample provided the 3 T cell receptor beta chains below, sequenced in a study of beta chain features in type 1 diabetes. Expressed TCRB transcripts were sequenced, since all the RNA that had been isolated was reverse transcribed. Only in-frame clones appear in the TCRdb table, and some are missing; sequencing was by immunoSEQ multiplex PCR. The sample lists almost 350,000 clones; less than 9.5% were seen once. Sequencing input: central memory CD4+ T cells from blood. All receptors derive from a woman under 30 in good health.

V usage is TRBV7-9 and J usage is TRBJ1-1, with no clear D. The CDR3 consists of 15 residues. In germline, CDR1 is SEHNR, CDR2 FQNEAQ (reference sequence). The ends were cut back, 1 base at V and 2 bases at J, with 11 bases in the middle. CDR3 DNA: TGTGCCAGCAGCTTAGAGTTGGCGGCTAACACTGAAGCTTTCTTT. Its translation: CASSLELAANTEAFF.

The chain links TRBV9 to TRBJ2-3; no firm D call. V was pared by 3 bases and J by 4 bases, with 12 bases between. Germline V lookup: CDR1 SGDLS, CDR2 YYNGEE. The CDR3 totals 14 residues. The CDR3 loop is CASSAGIVSDTQYF. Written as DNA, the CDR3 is TGTGCCAGCAGCGCCGGTATAGTATCAGATACGCAGTATTTT.

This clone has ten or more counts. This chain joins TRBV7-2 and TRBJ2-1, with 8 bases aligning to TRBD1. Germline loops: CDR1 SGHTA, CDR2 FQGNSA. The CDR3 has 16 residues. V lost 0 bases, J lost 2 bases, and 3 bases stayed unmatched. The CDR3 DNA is TGTGCCAGCAGCTTAGCGACAGGGGTCCCCTACAATGAGCAGTTCTTC. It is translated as CASSLATGVPYNEQFF.